This T cell receptor beta chain was captured by sequencing in a study of PD-1 blockade in mismatch repair-deficient tumors. V lost 0 bases and J 4 bases, leaving 15 bases between the germline ends. Per germline, CDR1 SQVTM and CDR2 ANQGSEA. The length of the CDR3 is 15 residues. The TCR-sequenced patients were a few responders to pembrolizumab. Assay: immunoSEQ multiplex PCR; the TCRdb copy retains only in-frame clones and omits some. The table lists 40,000 to 60,000 clones, 77% of them singletons. This sample comprised PBMCs, obtained before pembrolizumab treatment. The chain links TRBV29-1 to TRBJ1-1, with D possibly being TRBD1 (5 bases). This TCR came from an adult with mismatch repair-deficient cancer. CDR3 residues: CSVEDRTGRSTEAFF. The CDR3 DNA reads as TGCAGCGTTGAAGATCGTACAGGTCGGAGCACTGAAGCTTTCTTT.